This is a list of T cell receptor beta chains from one sample in a study of technical replicates of blood from several donors. Only in-frame clones appear in the TCRdb table, and some are missing; sequencing was by immunoSEQ multiplex PCR. The data contain under 100,000 clones, around 95% of them singletons. The sample taken for sequencing was T cells isolated from PBMCs. Every receptor here comes from a human donor in good health. CDR3s include the opening cysteine and the closing phenylalanine or tryptophan. The D gene is left open where the match is weak. Size is stated for part of the rows, as once, few or many counts, or as a class when the clone is expanded.

>NA|TRBV9|TRBD1|TRBJ2-1
CASSPQADRGGEQFF
TGTGCCAGCAGCCCCCAAGCGGACAGGGGAGGGGAGCAGTTCTTC
>NA|TRBV21-1|NA|TRBJ2-7
CASSNEGRINSYEQYF
TGTGCCAGCAGCAACGAGGGCAGGATCAACTCCTACGAGCAGTACTTC
>NA|TRBV15|NA|TRBJ1-1
CATSTGTGRDTEAFF
TGTGCCACCAGCACCGGCACAGGGAGGGACACTGAAGCTTTCTTT
>NA|TRBV7-3|NA|TRBJ2-7
CASSLTRVPSSYEQYF
TGTGCCAGCAGCTTAACCCGGGTCCCCTCTTCCTACGAGCAGTACTTC
>NA|TRBV10-3|NA|TRBJ1-2
CAIRLVGGMDGYTF
TGTGCCATCAGGCTTGTTGGAGGAATGGATGGCTACACCTTC
>NA|TRBV6-5|TRBD1|TRBJ1-1
CASKAGGGTEAFF
TGTGCCAGCAAGGCAGGGGGCGGAACTGAAGCTTTCTTT
>few|TRBV5-1|TRBD2|TRBJ2-3
CASSPSGRNTDTQYF
TGCGCCAGCAGCCCTAGCGGGAGGAACACAGATACGCAGTATTTT
>NA|TRBV9|NA|TRBJ2-1
CASSVGLSSSYNEQFF
TGTGCCAGCAGCGTAGGACTATCCAGCTCCTACAATGAGCAGTTCTTC
>NA|TRBV10-1|TRBD1|TRBJ1-4
CASSNDGTGDEKLFF
TGCGCCAGCAGTAACGACGGGACAGGGGACGAAAAACTGTTTTTT
>once|TRBV29-1|NA|TRBJ1-2
CSVSQGIPKDGYTF
TGCAGCGTTAGCCAGGGAATCCCTAAGGATGGCTACACCTTC
>NA|TRBV4-1|NA|TRBJ2-7
CASSPQGLRDEQYF
TGCGCCAGCAGCCCTCAAGGTCTACGGGACGAGCAGTACTTC
>NA|TRBV30|TRBD2|TRBJ2-5
CAWSLTGLAGETQYF
TGTGCCTGGAGTCTAACAGGGCTAGCGGGGGAGACCCAGTACTTC
>once|TRBV29-1|NA|TRBJ1-5
CSVEAGLGQPQHF
TGCAGCGTTGAAGCAGGGCTTGGTCAGCCCCAGCATTTT
>NA|TRBV9|TRBD2|TRBJ2-5
CASSISGRRETQYF
TGTGCCAGCAGCATTAGCGGGAGGAGAGAGACCCAGTACTTC
>NA|TRBV7-9|NA|TRBJ1-2
CASSQQRSEGYTF
TGTGCCAGCAGCCAACAGCGGTCCGAAGGCTACACCTTC
>once|TRBV10-2|TRBD2|TRBJ2-1
CASSRVGLAGLLSYNEQFF
TGCGCCAGCAGTCGGGTAGGGCTAGCGGGACTTCTCTCCTACAATGAGCAGTTCTTC
>NA|TRBV4-2|TRBD2|TRBJ2-7
CASSQLAGEQYF
TGTGCCAGCAGCCAACTAGCGGGCGAGCAGTACTTC
>NA|TRBV25-1|TRBD1|TRBJ1-1
CASSGSGGADAFF
TGTGCCAGCAGTGGCTCAGGGGGCGCCGATGCTTTCTTT
>NA|TRBV6-4|TRBD2|TRBJ2-3
CASSPQAGGPATQYF
TGTGCCAGCAGTCCCCAAGCGGGAGGGCCTGCTACGCAGTATTTT
>NA|TRBV27|TRBD2|TRBJ2-7
CASSPAGLGIGEQYF
TGTGCCAGCAGCCCTGCGGGACTAGGGATTGGCGAGCAGTACTTC
>NA|TRBV7-9|NA|TRBJ2-5
CAGGLAGQETQYF
TGTGCCGGGGGTTTGGCGGGACAAGAGACCCAGTACTTC
>NA|TRBV7-2|TRBD2|TRBJ2-5
CASSPRGGSQETQYF
TGTGCCAGCAGCCCCCGGGGCGGGAGCCAAGAGACCCAGTACTTC